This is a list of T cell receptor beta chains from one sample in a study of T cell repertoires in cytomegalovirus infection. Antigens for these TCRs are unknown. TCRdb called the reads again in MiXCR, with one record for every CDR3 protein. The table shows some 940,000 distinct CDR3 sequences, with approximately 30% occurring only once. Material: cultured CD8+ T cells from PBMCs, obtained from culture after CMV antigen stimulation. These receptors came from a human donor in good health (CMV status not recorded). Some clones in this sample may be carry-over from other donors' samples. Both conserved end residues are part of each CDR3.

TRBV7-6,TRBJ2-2,CASSPSPTSRELFF
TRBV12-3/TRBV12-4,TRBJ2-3,CASSLGGARTDTQYF
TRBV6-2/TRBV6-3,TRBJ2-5,CASSSLILGNQETQYF
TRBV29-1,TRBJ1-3,CSVNDRTYSGNTIYF
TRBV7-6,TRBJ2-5,CVSSSQETQYF
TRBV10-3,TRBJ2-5,CAISPRDRELQETQYF
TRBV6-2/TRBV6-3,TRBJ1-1,CASSSSNGGTEAFF
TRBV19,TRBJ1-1,CASSMSLGRATEAFF
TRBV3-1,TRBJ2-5,CATGQGGETQYF
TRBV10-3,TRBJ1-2,CAIKDLGQSYGYTF
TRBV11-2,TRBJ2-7,CASSLETRRRFSYEQYF
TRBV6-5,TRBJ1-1,CASSYDDATEAFF
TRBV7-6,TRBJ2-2,CASSSGLAGLGTGELFF
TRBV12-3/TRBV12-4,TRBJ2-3,CASSPGGTTDTQYF
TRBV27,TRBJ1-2,CASSLRPGTGTSYGYTF
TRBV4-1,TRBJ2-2,CASSHAPMNTGELFF
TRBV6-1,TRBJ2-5,CASIERTGLQETQYF